The 22 T cell receptor beta chains given below trace back to one sample, sequenced in a study of cytomegalovirus exposure and HLA in healthy donors. 60 Vbeta and 13 Jbeta primers were used in PCR. Profiled with immunoSEQ multiplex PCR; TCRdb holds only in-frame clones, not every one. The sample has about 130,000 clones, around 85% seen once. Sequenced material: PBMCs. Source of these receptors: a woman in her 30s in good health and CMV-seropositive.

This clone was seen only a few times. V usage is TRBV28 and J usage is TRBJ2-5; 8 bases map to TRBD1. Trimming cost V 6 bases and J 3 bases; bases outside gene matches: 3. Germline V CDR1 and CDR2: MDHEN, SYDVKM. This CDR3 is 13 amino acids long. The CDR3 region is CASRTQGEETQYF. As DNA, the CDR3 is TGTGCCAGCAGGACACAGGGGGAAGAGACCCAGTACTTC. Drawing the rest from reference TRBV28 and TRBJ2-5, the complete variable domain is DVKVTQSSRYLVKRTGEKVFLECVQDMDHENMFWYRQDPGLGLRLIYFSYDVKMKEKGDIPEGYSVSREKKERFSLILESASTNQTSMYLCASRTQGEETQYFGPGTRLLVL.

This chain uses TRBV7-2 with TRBJ2-2; 9 nucleotides align to TRBD2. V shed 4 bases, J shed 2 bases, and the junction held 5 bases outside the gene matches. Looked up from germline, CDR1 is SGHTA and CDR2 is FQGNSA. The CDR3 has 16 residues. The CDR3 region has the DNA TGTGCCAGCAGCTCCTTAGCGGGGGTTAACACCGGGGAGCTGTTTTTT. Protein product: CASSSLAGVNTGELFF.

V usage is TRBV9 and J usage is TRBJ1-2; 7 bases align to TRBD1. Germline loops: CDR1 SGDLS, CDR2 YYNGEE. The V and J ends lost 4 bases and 7 bases, in that order; junction bases with no gene match: 13. The CDR3 covers 15 residues. As DNA, the CDR3 is TGTGCCAGCAGCCCCGCGAGGGGCAGGGGGATTGGCTACACCTTC. Translation: CASSPARGRGIGYTF. Full variable domain (rest looked up from reference TRBV9 and TRBJ1-2): DSGVTQTPKHLITATGQRVTLRCSPRSGDLSVYWYQQSLDQGLQFLIQYYNGEERAKGNILERFSAQQFPDLHSELNLSSLELGDSALYFCASSPARGRGIGYTFGSGTRLTVV.

The chain is built from TRBV19 and TRBJ2-2, with D uncertain. The CDR3 loop spans 15 amino acids. The germline gives CDR1 LNHDA, CDR2 SQIVND (reference sequence). Trimming cost V 6 bases and J 1 base, with 12 bases left between them. For the CDR3, the DNA is TGTGCCAGTAGCCCCCTGGCCCAGAACACCGGGGAGCTGTTTTTT. Translation gives CASSPLAQNTGELFF.

The chain has TRBV2 and TRBJ1-3; TRBD1 matches at 7 bases. This CDR3 contains 15 residues. The junction had 4 bases not matched to a gene; V was cut back by 5 bases and J by 0 bases. The germline V gene encodes CDR1 SNHLY and CDR2 FYNNEI. The CDR3 region is CASSTGAPSGNTIYF. For the CDR3, the DNA is TGTGCCAGCAGTACAGGGGCCCCCTCTGGAAACACCATATATTTT. The complete variable domain, with remaining parts taken from reference TRBV2 and TRBJ1-3, reads EPEVTQTPSHQVTQMGQEVILRCVPISNHLYFYWYRQILGQKVEFLVSFYNNEISEKSEIFDDQFSVERPDGSNFTLKIRSTKLEDSAMYFCASSTGAPSGNTIYFGEGSWLTVV.

J is TRBJ1-1 and V is TRBV14, with D perhaps matching TRBD1 (6 bases). This CDR3 contains 15 residues. Germline V gene lookup returns CDR1 SGHDN and CDR2 FVKESK. V lost 2 bases and J lost 3, with 13 bases in between. DNA for the CDR3: TGTGCCAGCAGCCAACCCACTACAGGGTACACTGAAGCTTTCTTT. As protein: CASSQPTTGYTEAFF.

The rearrangement joins TRBV27 to TRBJ2-5; 11 bases match TRBD2. Germline trimming cut 3 bases from V and 2 bases from J; bases unmatched to any gene: 2. Per germline, CDR1 MNHEY and CDR2 SMNVEV (reference sequence). This CDR3 comprises 15 residues. The CDR3 nucleotides are TGTGCCAGCAGTTTTCTAGCGGGGGGTCAAGAGACCCAGTACTTC. Its translation is CASSFLAGGQETQYF.

The gene calls are TRBV2 and TRBJ2-7; TRBD1 matches at 8 bases. Germline CDR1 reads SNHLY; CDR2 reads FYNNEI. This CDR3 spans 15 amino acids. Trimming cost V 2 bases and J 4 bases; bases outside gene matches: 7. The CDR3 bases are TGTGCCAGCAGTGAAAGGTCAGGGGGCTGGTACGAGCAGTACTTC. Translation gives CASSERSGGWYEQYF.

The chain couples TRBV5-4 to TRBJ1-4, with D possibly TRBD1 on 6 matching bases. V was pared by 0 bases and J by 5 bases, with 8 bases between. The CDR3 length is 14 residues. Germline V gives CDR1 SGHNT, CDR2 YYREEE (reference sequence). The CDR3 loop reads CASSLDRANEKLFF. The CDR3, as DNA: TGTGCCAGCAGCTTGGACAGGGCGAATGAAAAACTGTTTTTT.

The V and J genes are TRBV5-4 and TRBJ2-7, with 15 bases that match TRBD2. This CDR3 comprises 17 residues. The germline CDR1 and CDR2 sequences are SGHNT and YYREEE (reference sequence). After removal of 4 bases from V and 5 bases from J, the junction contained 10 bases not matched to a gene. CDR3 DNA: TGTGCCAGCAGCCGGGGACTAGCGGGAGGAAGCGGGAACGAGCAGTACTTC. This sequence encodes CASSRGLAGGSGNEQYF.

The rearrangement uses TRBV15 and TRBJ1-4, with D tentatively TRBD1 (6 bases). CDR3 length equals 14 residues. Germline CDR1 is LNHNV and CDR2 is YYDKDF (reference sequence). V was pared by 1 base and J by 7 bases, with 10 bases between. CDR3 sequence (DNA): TGTGCCACCAGCAGAGGGACAGACCCTGAAAAACTGTTTTTT. This encodes CATSRGTDPEKLFF.

V is TRBV18 and J is TRBJ1-1, with D unclear. V was clipped by 3 bases and J by 4 bases, with 12 bases between them. There are 14 residues in the CDR3. The germline V gene encodes CDR1 KGHSH and CDR2 LQKENI. This CDR3 reads CASSPELGGTEAFF. In DNA, the CDR3 is TGTGCCAGCTCACCGGAGCTAGGCGGCACTGAAGCTTTCTTT.

The genes are TRBV28 and TRBJ1-5, with a possible D match to TRBD1 (5 bases). Trimming took 5 bases from V and 1 from J, leaving 9 bases between them. There are 14 residues in the CDR3. Germline values: CDR1 MDHEN, CDR2 SYDVKM. The CDR3 DNA sequence: TGTGCCAGCAGTCTGGGGGGGAGCAATCAGCCCCAGCATTTT. Protein: CASSLGGSNQPQHF.

The chain carries TRBV5-6 and TRBJ2-1, with 9 bases fitting TRBD1. The CDR3 is 15 amino acids. The V gene's germline CDR1 is SGHDT and CDR2 YYEEEE. J gave up 4 bases and V 3 bases, and 5 bases lay outside the gene matches. The CDR3 is CASSSPGQGYNEQFF. CDR3 nucleotides: TGTGCCAGCAGCTCCCCGGGACAGGGTTACAATGAGCAGTTCTTC.

The chain is built from TRBV11-2 and TRBJ1-4, with unresolved D. Germline lookup yields CDR1 SGHAT and CDR2 FQNNGV. This CDR3 contains 15 residues. Trimming stripped 3 bases from V and 7 bases from J, with 15 bases between. CDR3 region: CASSLEWSEFEKLFF. DNA of the CDR3: TGTGCCAGCAGCTTGGAGTGGAGCGAGTTTGAAAAACTGTTTTTT.

Concerning this clone: Other DNA sequences in the sample encode the same CDR3. The chain has TRBV30 and TRBJ1-5, with D perhaps matching TRBD1 (6 bases). Trimming left V 2 bases short and J 5 bases short, with 10 bases between. This CDR3 spans 13 amino acids. Germline V CDR1 and CDR2: GTSNPN, SVGIG (reference sequence). DNA for the CDR3: TGTGCCTGGAGTTTACAGGGTTATCAGCCCCAGCATTTT. Its protein is CAWSLQGYQPQHF.

The chain combines TRBV28 with TRBJ2-2, with 9 positions matching TRBD2. CDR3 length: 21 amino acids. V lost 6 bases, J lost 3 bases, and 23 bases stayed unmatched. Germline CDR1 reads MDHEN; CDR2 reads SYDVKM. The CDR3 region is CASSRSEEAGGPSRDTGELFF. In nucleotides, the CDR3 is TGTGCCAGCAGCAGGTCAGAGGAAGCGGGAGGACCCTCTCGGGACACCGGGGAGCTGTTTTTT.

This CDR3 reads CASSIRDSVNEKLFF. CDR3 DNA sequence: TGTGCCAGTAGTATCCGGGACAGCGTTAATGAAAAACTGTTTTTT. The chain has TRBV19 and TRBJ1-4; 7 bases fit TRBD1. CDR1 LNHDA and CDR2 SQIVND come from the germline V gene (reference sequence). The CDR3 is made up of 15 amino acids. J lost 4 bases, V lost 3 bases, and 5 bases had no gene match.

The chain is built from TRBV2 and TRBJ1-1, with D possibly TRBD1 on 6 matching bases. Germline V gene lookup returns CDR1 SNHLY and CDR2 FYNNEI. V lost 7 bases to trimming and J lost 5 bases, with 14 bases between them. The CDR3 consists of 13 residues. The CDR3 spells CASITDRGTEAFF. The CDR3 DNA sequence: TGTGCCAGCATAACGGACAGAGGAACTGAAGCTTTCTTT.

This clone was detected once. This chain connects TRBV7-8 to TRBJ2-1; weak D call: TRBD2 (5 bases). Per germline, CDR1 SGHVS and CDR2 FQNEAQ. V was shortened by 8 bases and J by 9 bases, with 11 bases between the two germline ends. The CDR3 totals 11 residues. This CDR3 is CASRGPGEQFF. CDR3 DNA: TGTGCCAGCCGCGGGCCGGGTGAGCAGTTCTTC.

The J gene is TRBJ2-5, the V gene TRBV5-6; a weak D match, TRBD1 (6 bases). Trimming stripped 1 base from V and 0 bases from J, with 13 bases between. The V gene's germline CDR1 is SGHDT and CDR2 YYEEEE. The CDR3 loop spans 16 amino acids. The DNA of the CDR3 is TGTGCCAGCAGCTTGCCAGGGAAGGGGGACCAAGAGACCCAGTACTTC. Protein sequence: CASSLPGKGDQETQYF.

The genes are TRBV27 and TRBJ1-1; D may be TRBD1 (6 bases). This CDR3 has 15 amino acids. V lost 5 bases, J lost 5 bases, and 18 bases lay in between. CDR1 is MNHEY and CDR2 is SMNVEV in the germline V gene (reference sequence). CDR3 in DNA: TGTGCCAGCAGTCAAGAGTTCAGGGGACGGACTGAAGCTTTCTTT. This translates into CASSQEFRGRTEAFF.